The source of this TCR beta chain is a study of monozygotic twins with inflammatory bowel disease. As concerns this clonotype: The target antigen is unknown.

A template switching step added UMIs, each with a 6-nucleotide sample barcode. TCRdb re-called the 5' RACE reads and gives one entry per CDR3 protein, without DNA. The ten most abundant clones cover less than 3% of a sample with roughly 150,000 distinct CDR3 sequences. Study findings and constraints: Clonotype overlap with others was lower in IBD patients than in healthy twins, a difference that was greatest with disease activity. A single strong IBD-associated signal or clonotype was not supported by the findings. Telling apart the different T cell subtypes was not possible.

The CDR3 is 13 amino acids. Germline V gene sequence: CDR1 SGHVS, CDR2 FNYEAQ. The TCR sequence derives from a human donor with ulcerative colitis or Crohn's disease, or a healthy co-twin of an affected twin (not recorded which). The chain links TRBV7-6 to TRBJ1-5. The sequenced sample consisted of blood. This CDR3 is CASSLRSNQPQHF.